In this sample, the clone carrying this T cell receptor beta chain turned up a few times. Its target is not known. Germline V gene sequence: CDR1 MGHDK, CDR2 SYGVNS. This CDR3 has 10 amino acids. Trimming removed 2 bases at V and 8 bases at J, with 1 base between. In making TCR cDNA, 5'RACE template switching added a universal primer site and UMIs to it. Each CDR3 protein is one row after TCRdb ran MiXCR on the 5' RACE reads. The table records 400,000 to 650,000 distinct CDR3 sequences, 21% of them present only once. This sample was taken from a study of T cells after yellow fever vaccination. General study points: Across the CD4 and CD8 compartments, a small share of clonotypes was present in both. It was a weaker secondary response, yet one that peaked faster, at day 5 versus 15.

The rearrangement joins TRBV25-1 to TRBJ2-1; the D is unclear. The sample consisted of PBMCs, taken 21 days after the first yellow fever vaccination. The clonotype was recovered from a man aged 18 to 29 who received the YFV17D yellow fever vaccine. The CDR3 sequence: CASSEHEQFF. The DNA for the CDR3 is TGTGCCAGCAGTGAACATGAGCAGTTCTTC.